A selection of T cell receptor beta chains follows, all from one sample in a study of blood T cell repertoires in COVID-19. TCRdb's table, derived via immunoSEQ multiplex PCR, lists solely in-frame clones and lacks some. Found here are approximately 130,000 clones, 84% of them singletons; the top ten hold roughly 13%. The sample was peripheral blood. The receptors originated from a human donor in a cohort sampled during active COVID-19. Each CDR3 is given with its conserved first and last residue. Each record gives: V gene, J gene, clone size, D gene, CDR3 DNA, CDR3 protein. D genes are given only for firm matches. Where a row states a size, it is once, few, many or the class of an expanded clone; other rows omit it.

>TRBV10-3|TRBJ1-5|-|TRBD1
TGTGCCATCAGGGACAGGGAGATTCAGCCCCAGCATTTT
CAIRDREIQPQHF
>TRBV28|TRBJ1-1|-|-
TGTGCCAGCAGTTTAAGAGCCTCTGCTGAAGCTTTCTTT
CASSLRASAEAFF
>TRBV6-5|TRBJ1-5|-|-
TGTGCCAGCAGTTACCGAGGGGGACAGCCCCAGCATTTT
CASSYRGGQPQHF
>TRBV11-2|TRBJ1-2|-|-
TGTGCCAGCAGCTTAGACAATTGGCAGGGGCGAACGGGCTACACCTTC
CASSLDNWQGRTGYTF
>TRBV7-9|TRBJ1-6|-|TRBD1
TGTGCCAGCAGCCGAAGCGGACAGGGCCTCTATAATTCACCCCTCCACTTT
CASSRSGQGLYNSPLHF
>TRBV19|TRBJ1-4|-|-
TGTGCCAGTAGCCTGGGTGAGGGATCTAATGAAAAACTGTTTTTT
CASSLGEGSNEKLFF
>TRBV27|TRBJ2-5|-|TRBD2
TGTGCCAGCGGACCGGGGGGGCGGGGGGAGACCCAGTACTTC
CASGPGGRGETQYF
>TRBV4-1|TRBJ1-4|-|TRBD1
TGCGCCAGCAGCCAAGGAGACAGGGATGGAGAAAAACTGTTTTTT
CASSQGDRDGEKLFF
>TRBV5-1|TRBJ2-3|-|TRBD1
TGCGCCAGCAGCCCGGACAGGGTCACAGATACGCAGTATTTT
CASSPDRVTDTQYF
>TRBV6-6|TRBJ1-5|-|-
TGTGCCAGCAGACCTCCGGGTTTCAGCAATCAGCCCCAGCATTTT
CASRPPGFSNQPQHF
>TRBV9|TRBJ1-1|-|TRBD1
TGTGCCAGCAGCTCACCGGGACAGCCGATACGAGAAGCTTTCTTT
CASSSPGQPIREAFF
>TRBV6-5|TRBJ1-1|-|-
TGTGCCAGCAAACGGGGGGGTTGGGACACTGAAGCTTTCTTT
CASKRGGWDTEAFF
>TRBV27|TRBJ1-1|-|-
TGTGCCAGCAGTCGCGGGGGACACCCTGAAGCTTTCTTT
CASSRGGHPEAFF
>TRBV4-1|TRBJ1-2|once|-
TGCGCCAGCAGCCTAAACACAGACTATGGCTACACCTTC
CASSLNTDYGYTF
>TRBV2|TRBJ1-4|-|-
TGTGCCAGCGGGTATGGGGGGACTAATGAAAAACTGTTTTTT
CASGYGGTNEKLFF
>TRBV5-1|TRBJ1-6|-|-
TGCGCCAGCAGCCCCACCTCCGGACAGTTCACCAATTCACCCCTCCACTTT
CASSPTSGQFTNSPLHF
>TRBV25-1|TRBJ1-2|-|TRBD1
TGTGCCAGCAGTGCCTCCCAGGGGGCAGGGAAGGGCTACACCTTC
CASSASQGAGKGYTF
>TRBV4-1|TRBJ1-2|-|TRBD1
TGCGCCAGCAGCCAATCCCGGGACAGTGAACTCTATGGCTACACCTTC
CASSQSRDSELYGYTF
>TRBV18|TRBJ2-3|-|-
TGTGCCAGCTCACCACTGGCGGTGATCGGCACAGATACGCAGTATTTT
CASSPLAVIGTDTQYF
>TRBV6-5|TRBJ1-5|-|TRBD1
TGTGCCAGCAGCGGTACAGGGGCTAATCAGCCCCAGCATTTT
CASSGTGANQPQHF
>TRBV27|TRBJ1-6|-|TRBD1
TGTGCCAGCGGATACCGGGACAGCTCCTATAATTCACCCCTCCACTTT
CASGYRDSSYNSPLHF
>TRBV3-1/TRBV3-2|TRBJ1-2|-|TRBD1
TGTGCCAGCAGCCAAGATTACGGGACAGGGGGCTATGGCTACACCTTC
CASSQDYGTGGYGYTF
>TRBV15|TRBJ2-1|-|-
TGTGCCACCAGCAGCCCCGACACGAGCGCGGGTGAGCAGTTCTTC
CATSSPDTSAGEQFF
>TRBV5-1|TRBJ2-7|-|-
TGCGCCAGCAGCTTCGGAGGGTCCTCTCTCGAGCAGTACTTC
CASSFGGSSLEQYF
>TRBV5-1|TRBJ2-1|-|-
TGCGCCAGCAGCTTATCAGTCTACAATGAGCAGTTCTTC
CASSLSVYNEQFF
>TRBV18|TRBJ1-2|-|-
TGTGCCAGCTCACCAGTCGGTAGCTATGGCTACACCTTC
CASSPVGSYGYTF
>TRBV7-8|TRBJ1-1|-|-
TGTGCCAGCAGCCTTGTGCGGGGGAACACTGAAGCTTTCTTT
CASSLVRGNTEAFF
>TRBV19|TRBJ2-2|-|TRBD1
TGTGCCAGTAGCTGGGACAGGGGCGACTGGGACACCGGGGAGCTGTTTTTT
CASSWDRGDWDTGELFF
>TRBV7-9|TRBJ2-7|-|-
TGTGCCAGCAGCTTTCCCATCAGCTACGAGCAGTACTTC
CASSFPISYEQYF
>TRBV18|TRBJ2-7|once|TRBD2
TGTGCCAGCTCAGCACAGGGGACTAGCGGTTACGACCTCTCCTACGAGCAGTACTTC
CASSAQGTSGYDLSYEQYF
>TRBV15|TRBJ1-2|-|TRBD1
TGTGCCACCAGCAGAGATCGGGACAGGGGTCCCTTAGACTATGGCTACACCTTC
CATSRDRDRGPLDYGYTF
>TRBV9|TRBJ2-3|-|TRBD2
TGTGCCAGCAGCGTAGGTCATGGCGGGGGGGCTGGAGATACGCAGTATTTT
CASSVGHGGGAGDTQYF
>TRBV19|TRBJ1-5|-|-
TGTGCCAGTAGTATGGCCACAGGGCTATATAGCAATCAGCCCCAGCATTTT
CASSMATGLYSNQPQHF
>TRBV5-4|TRBJ1-3|-|-
TGTGCCAGCAGCTTTGAGGGAGGTAACTCTGGAAACACCATATATTTT
CASSFEGGNSGNTIYF
>TRBV3-1/TRBV3-2|TRBJ2-1|-|TRBD2
TGTGCCAGCAGCCTAAGCGGTAAGCGGGGAAAGGGCAATGAGCAGTTCTTC
CASSLSGKRGKGNEQFF
>TRBV6-5|TRBJ1-2|few|-
TGTGCCAGCAGTTACTCGAGGAACTATGGCTACACCTTC
CASSYSRNYGYTF